The sequence of this T cell receptor beta chain was determined in a study of T cell responses to AZD1222 COVID-19 vaccine. Notes on the study in general: Two AZD1222 administrations were followed by greater Spike-specific TCR breadth and depth.

This CDR3 comprises 17 residues. Germline trimming cut 4 bases from V and 3 bases from J; bases unmatched to any gene: 6. Germline V lookup: CDR1 LGHNA, CDR2 YSLEER. With regard to this clone: The antigen is undetermined.

Libraries were prepared by immunoSEQ multiplex PCR; TCRdb keeps only in-frame clonotypes and omits some of them. Here the sample spans tens of thousands of clones, roughly 88% being singletons. The chain links TRBV4-3 to TRBJ2-2, with 12 bases identical to TRBD1. The sequence derives from an adult who received the MenACWY meningococcal vaccine as a control. The sample was peripheral blood, taken 28 days after the second dose of the MenACWY control vaccine. The CDR3 is CASSREGQGAHTGELFF. Written as DNA, the CDR3 is TGCGCCAGCAGCCGGGAGGGACAGGGGGCTCACACCGGGGAGCTGTTTTTT.